This T cell receptor (beta chain) was captured in a study of beta chain features in type 1 diabetes (dated by TCRdb to the late 2010s). Regarding the complete study: Mean age, gender distribution, total cell number and subset yield were not different between patients and healthy donors. Regulatory and stem cell-like memory subsets were obtained from only 8 patients and about eight healthy donors, while naive and central memory subsets were obtained from all 30 or so donors. A total of some 100,000,000 sorted cells were examined across all samples, and a strong correlation was observed between cell number per subset and RNA yield. In the study, recently diagnosed type 1 diabetes patients and matched healthy donors were compared on the TCRB repertoires of their sorted circulating CD4+ T cell subsets. Overall study results and their limits: At VDJ recombination sites, type 1 diabetes patients had fewer insertions and more deleted nucleotides, which implies abnormalities in thymic rearrangement. Sequencing cDNA rather than genomic DNA could over-represent highly expressing activated cells, although activation and CD3 levels did not differ between groups. PCR may preferentially amplify shorter templates, but because patient and control samples were amplified and corrected together, any resulting skew would affect both groups equally. Naive, central memory and regulatory TCRB repertoires appeared more similar among patients than among healthy donors. In all four CD4+ subsets, TCRB CDR3 length was moderately but significantly shorter in type 1 diabetes patients. HLA sub-analyses involved small numbers of individuals, so any influence of HLA type on TCRB rearrangement remained unresolved.

This clone came up a few times. It lacks a known antigen. Base qualities are not recorded, but no much larger clone differs from it by a single base. From each donor, a single peripheral blood sample of roughly 0.11 L on average was drawn into heparinised tubes. Naive, central memory, regulatory and stem cell-like memory CD4+ T cells were sorted on a BD FACSAria II using a panel including CD45RO, CCR7, CD25, CD127, CD95 and CD27. Purity was above 95% for every sorted population. PBMCs were isolated immediately by Lymphoprep density gradient centrifugation and stained directly without culture. To minimize batch effects, samples were stained and sorted in pairs, one healthy donor with one patient per experiment. Counted from cysteine to phenylalanine, this CDR3 has 14 amino acids. Only the CDR3 region is kept as DNA, spanning 42 bases read in frame from base 1. The entire isolated RNA was reverse transcribed using the High Capacity cDNA Reverse Transcription Kit, and thus expressed TCRB transcripts were sequenced. Naive, central memory and regulatory T cell samples underwent deep immunoSEQ sequencing, averaging around 4 million total reads per sample. After sorted cells were lysed in RLT buffer, RNA was extracted with DNase-treated RNeasy Micro or Mini kits, with the choice depending on cell number. To prevent cross-contamination, each cell subset was processed individually, whereas patient and healthy donor samples were processed jointly. TCRB sequences were amplified from cDNA with the immunoSEQ multiplex PCR, producing 87-bp fragments spanning the CDR3 region. The amplicons were sequenced using the Illumina HiSeq platform. For the original study's pipeline: PCR bias was computationally corrected using synthetic template baselines, reads within Hamming distance 2 were collapsed, and singletons that could not be merged were discarded. By aligning reads against IMGT, V, D and J genes, CDR3 length, and insertions or deletions at six rearrangement sites were assigned. Within each subset, clonotype counts were normalized to the number of sorted cells before true diversity and Gini coefficients were calculated with the tcR R package. Repertoire sharing was quantified using the overlap coefficient calculated on TCRB nucleotide sequences. TCRdb provides this immuneACCESS table in a form limited to in-frame rearrangements. Some clones are lacking; in checked studies, under half of them reflect an unresolved V gene, and why the rest are absent is not known. V and J calls and clone size are copied from that table; D and trimming were computed from the DNA. The sample profile shows some 150,000 clones; 48% of them were found once. The leading ten clones occupy under 0.45% of the sample.

Sequencing was done on a sample of Tregs from blood. The cell subset or site label here, explained by the study, means: regulatory CD4+ T cells. The receptor was isolated from a man aged 18 to 30 in good health. The chain is made from TRBV21-1 and TRBJ1-2; the D call TRBD1 from the table was never checked on the DNA. TRBV21-1 is an annotated pseudogene. The CDR3 has the sequence CASLPGQGNYGYTF. The DNA sequence is as follows: TGTGCCAGCCTCCCGGGACAGGGAAATTATGGCTACACCTTC.